This T cell receptor (beta chain) derives from a study of shared clonotypes between healthy human individuals. The assay was immunoSEQ multiplex PCR, and TCRdb's table has in-frame clones only and misses some. The repertoire consists of about 560,000 clones, with roughly four fifths occurring once and the leading ten covering approximately 12%. Germline trimming cut 2 bases from V and 2 bases from J; bases unmatched to any gene: 2. Germline lookup yields CDR1 ENHRY and CDR2 SYGVKD. CDR3 length: 14 amino acids. The sequence was obtained from a woman aged 40 to 50 in good health. Some clones in this sample may be carry-over from other donors' samples. The chain has TRBV10-3 and TRBJ2-5; TRBD1 aligns across 7 bases. Material for sequencing was PBMCs. CDR3 in DNA: TGTGCCATCAGTGAGGGGACAGCACAAGAGACCCAGTACTTC. Protein: CAISEGTAQETQYF.